The rows below give T cell receptor beta chains drawn from one sample of a study of shared clonotypes between healthy human individuals. Produced via immunoSEQ multiplex PCR; TCRdb's table is partial and in-frame only. This sample carries more than 2 million clones, approximately 96% of them seen once, and the ten largest clones take around 0.13%. The sequenced sample was naive CD4+ T cells sorted from blood. All receptors derive from a young man in good health. CDR3s include the opening cysteine and the closing phenylalanine or tryptophan. The D gene is left open where the match is weak.

.	TRBV30	TRBJ2-2	CAWSPDRHTGELFF
TRBD1	TRBV4-1	TRBJ1-2	CASSQVQDRDYGYTF
TRBD1	TRBV6-5	TRBJ1-4	CATRGGSNEKLFF
.	TRBV18	TRBJ1-1	CASSHSVNTEAFF
TRBD1	TRBV5-1	TRBJ2-5	CASSLGDRAETQYF
.	TRBV2	TRBJ2-4	CASSGLTKNIQYF
.	TRBV6-5	TRBJ1-2	CASSYQDFGYGYTF
.	TRBV5-1	TRBJ2-3	CASSPPGTDTQYF
TRBD1	TRBV10-3	TRBJ2-5	CAIGGQQETQYF
.	TRBV7-9	TRBJ1-2	CASSRTAINYGYTF
.	TRBV29-1	TRBJ2-2	CSVTQVLNTGELFF
TRBD1	TRBV27	TRBJ2-7	CASSWDRPSYEQYF
.	TRBV27	TRBJ1-2	CASSLRWQQLAANYGYTF
TRBD1	TRBV5-1	TRBJ2-7	CASNQGDSSSYEQYF
TRBD2	TRBV19	TRBJ2-2	CASSTSGYTGELFF
.	TRBV18	TRBJ2-5	CASSPDTQETQYF
.	TRBV1	TRBJ2-5	CTSSQDPTGRKETQYF
.	TRBV6-1	TRBJ1-5	CASLIGGFSNQPQHF
.	TRBV6-6	TRBJ1-6	CATDSTPHSPLHF
TRBD2	TRBV6-6	TRBJ2-7	CASTPLAGGPGQYF
.	TRBV2	TRBJ1-4	CASTAEGTTNEKLFF
.	TRBV10-3	TRBJ1-2	CAISDGRITYGYTF
TRBD1	TRBV11-2	TRBJ2-2	CASNSRGTGELFF
.	TRBV27	TRBJ1-2	CASSFDIRKGQYTF
TRBD1	TRBV27	TRBJ2-7	CASSRSGQHYEQYF
.	TRBV19	TRBJ2-4	CASSLQGGLAKNIQYF